This entry features one T cell receptor (beta chain) sequence. The data derive from a study of T-cell reconstitution after alpha-beta-depleted transplantation in children. The TCRbeta library incorporated unique molecular identifiers. MiXCR, applied by TCRdb to the PCR reads, yields one record per CDR3 protein. The sample lists about 270,000 distinct CDR3 sequences, 9.9% seen once, with 9.5% to 13% in the top ten. Germline CDR1 and CDR2: MGHRA and YSYEKL. V lost 6 bases, J lost 7 bases, and 13 bases lay in between. The CDR3 covers 12 residues. The TCR was taken from a human donor who donated a stem cell graft to a child with SCID. The chain recombines TRBV4-1 with TRBJ2-7; no firm D call. The source was PBMCs from the stem cell graft donor, collected from the stem cell graft. The CDR3 loop reads CASSDLRPEQYF. The DNA of the CDR3 is TGCGCCAGCAGTGATCTAAGGCCTGAGCAGTACTTC.